The 25 T cell receptor beta chains presented below share a single source sample, sequenced in a study of cytomegalovirus exposure and HLA in healthy donors. 60 Vbeta and 13 Jbeta primers were used in PCR. TCRdb's copy holds only in-frame clones and misses some; the assay was immunoSEQ multiplex PCR. The data contain nearly 110,000 clones, 82% of them singletons. The sample consisted of PBMCs. These receptors all come from a man aged 25-40 years in good health and CMV-seropositive.

The chain uses TRBV11-3 and TRBJ2-1; TRBD2 might be the D (5 bases). The CDR3 is 17 amino acids. Per germline, CDR1 SGHNT and CDR2 YENEEA. V was clipped by 0 bases and J by 0 bases, with 12 bases between them. The CDR3: CASSLDPDRGSYNEQFF. The CDR3 region has the DNA TGTGCCAGCAGCTTAGATCCGGACCGGGGCTCCTACAATGAGCAGTTCTTC. Filled out from reference TRBV11-3 and TRBJ2-1, the complete variable domain reads EAGVVQSPRYKIIEKKQPVAFWCNPISGHNTLYWYLQNLGQGPELLIRYENEEAVDDSQLPKDRFSAERLKGVDSTLKIQPAELGDSAVYLCASSLDPDRGSYNEQFFGPGTRLTVL.

A single count supports this clone. V gene TRBV4-2 combines with J gene TRBJ2-7; 8 bases fit TRBD1. CDR3 length equals 14 residues. Germline assignment: CDR1 LGHNA and CDR2 YNFKEQ. Trimming removed 4 bases from V and 4 bases from J; junction bases left unmatched: 6. The CDR3 nucleotides read TGTGCCAGCAGCCTTCGGGACAGGAGGTACGAGCAGTACTTC. This sequence encodes CASSLRDRRYEQYF.

The chain recombines TRBV11-1 with TRBJ1-1; 9 bases align to TRBD1. The CDR3 is made up of 13 amino acids. Germline trimming cut 5 bases from V and 10 bases from J; bases unmatched to any gene: 8. Germline V gives CDR1 SGHAT, CDR2 FQDESV (reference sequence). CDR3 sequence (DNA): TGTGCCAGCAGCCCCGGACAGGGGTGGACAGCTTTCTTT. This sequence encodes CASSPGQGWTAFF.

The rearrangement joins TRBV18 to TRBJ1-5, with D possibly matching TRBD1 (5 bases). Germline lookup yields CDR1 KGHSH and CDR2 LQKENI. Between the trimmed V and J ends, which lost 3 bases and 1 base, there was a span of 10 bases. The CDR3 runs 15 residues. This chain's CDR3 is CASSPDPGSNQPQHF. The CDR3 DNA reads as TGTGCCAGCTCACCCGACCCAGGGAGCAATCAGCCCCAGCATTTT.

The chain carries TRBV7-8 and TRBJ2-1, with D possibly being TRBD2 (7 bases). The germline V gene encodes CDR1 SGHVS and CDR2 FQNEAQ. The CDR3 has 18 amino acids. The ends were cut back, 2 bases at V and 2 bases at J, with 19 bases in the middle. This CDR3 reads CASSLPRRLGGAYNEQFF. The CDR3 DNA sequence: TGTGCCAGCAGCTTACCCAGGAGGCTAGGGGGGGCCTACAATGAGCAGTTCTTC.

CDR3 loop: CASSSQWTGVAHYGYTF. In nucleotides, the CDR3 is TGTGCCAGCAGCTCGCAGTGGACAGGCGTGGCTCACTATGGCTACACCTTC. The gene calls are TRBV5-6 and TRBJ1-2, with TRBD1 matching 7 bases. V shed 3 bases and J 3 bases; nucleotides not matched to a gene: 14. Germline CDR1 reads SGHDT; CDR2 reads YYEEEE. The CDR3 runs to 17 residues.

The sample holds one count of this clone. The gene calls are TRBV6-6 and TRBJ2-2; possibly TRBD2 for D (5 bases). The V gene's germline CDR1 is MNHNY and CDR2 SVGAGI (reference sequence). CDR3 length equals 16 residues. Trimming took off 6 bases at V and 0 bases at J, with 14 bases between the two ends. Here the CDR3 reads CASSPEGASNTGELFF. CDR3 DNA sequence: TGTGCCAGCAGCCCAGAGGGAGCTTCGAACACCGGGGAGCTGTTTTTT.

The CDR3 loop is CASSSGQSSSYEQYF. Written as DNA, the CDR3 is TGTGCCAGCAGTTCGGGACAGTCGAGCTCCTACGAGCAGTACTTC. The chain couples TRBV6-6 to TRBJ2-7, with 7 positions matching TRBD1. The J segment lost 0 bases and the V segment lost 4 bases, leaving 6 bases of the junction unmatched. The germline CDR1 and CDR2 sequences are MNHNY and SVGAGI (reference sequence). CDR3 size: 15 residues.

The chain combines TRBV19 with TRBJ2-7, with TRBD2 as a possible D gene (7 bases). This CDR3 has 15 amino acids. CDR1 is LNHDA, CDR2 SQIVND, per germline (reference sequence). V was shortened by 5 bases and J by 3 bases, with 17 bases between the two germline ends. The CDR3 sequence: CASSPQGGGLYEQYF. Here the CDR3 DNA reads TGTGCCAGTAGTCCTCAAGGCGGGGGCCTCTACGAGCAGTACTTC.

V gene TRBV5-6 combines with J gene TRBJ2-2; possibly TRBD1 for D (6 bases). Germline values: CDR1 SGHDT, CDR2 YYEEEE. The CDR3 spans 14 residues. The germline V and J ends were trimmed by 4 bases and 6 bases, with 13 bases remaining between them. The CDR3 nucleotides read TGTGCCAGCAGCATAAGAACAGGGCCCGGGGAGCTGTTTTTT. As protein: CASSIRTGPGELFF.

As regards this clone: The junction shows a germline mismatch at one end, possibly a read error. The chain uses TRBV7-9 and TRBJ2-7; D is perhaps TRBD1 (6 bases). The CDR3 spans 16 residues. Germline CDR1 reads SEHNR; CDR2 reads FQNEAQ (reference sequence). This CDR3 is CSSSLISYRDSYEQYF. As DNA, the CDR3 is TGTTCCAGCAGCTTAATTAGTTACAGGGACTCCTACGAGCAGTACTTC.

The rearrangement uses TRBV11-3 and TRBJ1-4; 11 nucleotides match TRBD1. In germline, CDR1 is SGHNT, CDR2 YENEEA. CDR3 length equals 15 residues. V was clipped by 5 bases and J by 6 bases; unmatched bases: 5. The CDR3 sequence is CASSSRDRGYEKLFF. In DNA, the CDR3 is TGTGCCAGCAGCAGCCGGGACAGGGGGTATGAAAAACTGTTTTTT.

CDR3 sequence: CASSLGPTDKYEQYF. DNA of the CDR3: TGTGCCAGCAGCTTAGGCCCGACAGACAAATACGAGCAGTACTTC. J is TRBJ2-7 and V is TRBV11-2, with a weak D call TRBD1 (5 bases). Germline assignment: CDR1 SGHAT and CDR2 FQNNGV. With 1 base removed from V and 4 bases from J, the gap between germline ends came to 14 bases. The CDR3 totals 15 residues.

V usage is TRBV5-1 and J usage is TRBJ1-2; D uncertain. The V gene lost 0 bases and the J gene lost 6 bases, with 15 bases spanning the gap. Germline CDR1 and CDR2: SGHRS and YFSETQ. CDR3 length: 15 residues. CDR3 in amino acids: CASSLAAGVEHGYTF. The DNA of the CDR3 is TGCGCCAGCAGCTTGGCCGCGGGAGTCGAACATGGCTACACCTTC. Full variable domain (missing parts from reference TRBV5-1 and TRBJ1-2): KAGVTQTPRYLIKTRGQQVTLSCSPISGHRSVSWYQQTPGQGLQFLFEYFSETQRNKGNFPGRFSGRQFSNSRSEMNVSTLELGDSALYLCASSLAAGVEHGYTFGSGTRLTVV.

V usage is TRBV7-8 and J usage is TRBJ1-4; D may be TRBD1 (6 bases). CDR1 and CDR2 (germline): SGHVS, FQNEAQ. The V and J ends lost 0 bases and 2 bases respectively, with 7 bases between them. The CDR3 extends over 15 amino acids. CDR3 sequence: CASSLAQGTNEKLFF. CDR3 nucleotide sequence: TGTGCCAGCAGCTTAGCGCAGGGGACTAATGAAAAACTGTTTTTT.

V and J are TRBV11-1 and TRBJ1-1, with D unresolved. From germline, CDR1 is SGHAT and CDR2 FQDESV (reference sequence). The CDR3 covers 16 residues. The germline V and J ends were trimmed by 1 base and 0 bases, with 12 bases remaining between them. The CDR3 is CASSLDRRYMNTEAFF. DNA for the CDR3: TGTGCCAGCAGCTTAGATAGGCGGTACATGAACACTGAAGCTTTCTTT.

Here the CDR3 reads CASGPGESSRSPLHF. The CDR3 DNA reads TGTGCTAGTGGACCAGGGGAAAGCTCACGTTCACCCCTCCACTTT. The rearrangement links TRBV12-5 to TRBJ1-6, with D possibly being TRBD1 (6 bases). The CDR3 runs to 15 residues. V shed 6 bases and J shed 9 bases, with 18 bases lying between them. The germline CDR1 and CDR2 sequences are LGHNT and FRNRAP.

Points on this clone: Mismatch with germline at one junction end may stem from a read error. V and J are TRBV10-1 and TRBJ2-4; D is uncertain. Germline values: CDR1 WNHNN, CDR2 SYGVQD (reference sequence). The CDR3 runs to 14 residues. The chain's CDR3 is CASSESQRENSQYF. The CDR3 DNA is TGCGCCAGCAGTGAGTCGCAAAGAGAAAACAGTCAGTACTTC.

On this clone itself: The junction differs from germline at one of its ends, possibly a read error. The J gene is TRBJ2-1, the V gene TRBV7-9; 7 nucleotides align to TRBD2. The CDR3 sequence is 15 residues long. Germline CDR1 and CDR2: SEHNR and FQNEAQ (reference sequence). CDR3 sequence (DNA): TGTTCCAGCAGCCCCCAGGGCGGGGGCTACAATGAGCAGTTCTTC. Translation: CSSSPQGGGYNEQFF. Using reference TRBV7-9 and TRBJ2-1 for the parts outside the CDR3, the full variable domain is DTGVSQNPRHKITKRGQNVTFRCDPISEHNRLYWYRQTLGQGPEFLTYFQNEAQLEKSRLLSDRFSAERPKGSFSTLEIQRTEQGDSAMYLCSSSPQGGGYNEQFFGPGTRLTVL.

The chain carries TRBV30 and TRBJ1-6, with D hard to call. The V gene lost 5 bases and the J gene lost 12 bases, with 26 bases spanning the gap. This CDR3 is 16 amino acids long. Germline V gives CDR1 GTSNPN, CDR2 SVGIG (reference sequence). CDR3 in amino acids: CAWGRRPQGYNKPLHF. Here the CDR3 DNA reads TGTGCCTGGGGGCGCAGGCCCCAAGGATATAATAAACCCCTCCACTTT.

J is TRBJ2-7 and V is TRBV19; possible D gene TRBD1, 5 bases. Germline V gene data show CDR1 as LNHDA and CDR2 as SQIVND (reference sequence). V lost 3 bases and J lost 1, with 16 bases in between. The CDR3 runs to 16 residues. The DNA for the CDR3 is TGTGCCAGTAGTATCAATCCAGGGCCCCCTTCCTACGAGCAGTACTTC. Translating gives CASSINPGPPSYEQYF.

The chain recombines TRBV10-1 with TRBJ1-1; D remains ambiguous. Trimming removed 0 bases at V and 7 bases at J, with 15 bases between. Germline-derived CDR1 and CDR2 are WNHNN and SYGVQD (reference sequence). The CDR3 has 15 amino acids. The CDR3 protein is CASSESPGWTFEAFF. The CDR3 coding sequence is TGCGCCAGCAGTGAGTCTCCGGGGTGGACTTTTGAAGCTTTCTTT.

This clone showed up just a few times. V gene TRBV19 combines with J gene TRBJ1-5; 7 bases map to TRBD1. CDR1 is LNHDA, CDR2 SQIVND, per germline (reference sequence). V trimming: 3 bases; J trimming: 1 base; junction bases outside the gene matches: 6. The CDR3 length is 16 residues. This CDR3 is CASSIANRGSNQPQHF. The CDR3 DNA reads TGTGCCAGTAGTATTGCCAACAGGGGAAGCAATCAGCCCCAGCATTTT. The full variable domain, with the rest looked up from reference TRBV19 and TRBJ1-5, is DGGITQSPKYLFRKEGQNVTLSCEQNLNHDAMYWYRQDPGQGLRLIYYSQIVNDFQKGDIAEGYSVSREKKESFPLTVTSAQKNPTAFYLCASSIANRGSNQPQHFGDGTRLSIL.

V usage is TRBV7-8 and J usage is TRBJ1-6; D uncertain. V shed 5 bases and J shed 6 bases, with 14 bases lying between them. The CDR3 loop spans 15 amino acids. CDR1 is SGHVS, CDR2 FQNEAQ, per germline. This chain's CDR3 is CASSRLRESNSPLHF. The DNA for the CDR3 is TGTGCCAGCAGCAGACTTCGAGAGAGTAATTCACCCCTCCACTTT.

For the CDR3, the DNA is TGTGCCAGCAACCCAGGGCGGGGGGAACGAGGAGCCAAAAACATTCAGTACTTC. This sequence encodes CASNPGRGERGAKNIQYF. The rearrangement joins TRBV11-2 to TRBJ2-4, with TRBD2 identical over 8 bases. The CDR3 contains 18 residues. Trimming removed 7 bases from V and 0 bases from J; junction bases left unmatched: 14. Germline V CDR1 and CDR2: SGHAT, FQNNGV.